Sequencing of this TCR beta chain was carried out in a study of blood T cell repertoires in COVID-19. Study background: The United States, Italy and Spain supplied acute and convalescent COVID-19 samples.

Original processing methods: Nucleated cell number was recorded as an estimate derived from reference gene primer amplification. The repertoire was sequenced with immunoSEQ multiplex PCR; TCRdb's copy has only in-frame clones and lacks some. V and J calls and clone size are copied from that table; D and trimming were computed from the DNA. The data contain under 250,000 clones, approximately 86% of them singletons. Germline CDR1 and CDR2: SEHNR and FQNEAQ (reference sequence). V was shortened by 8 bases and J by 4 bases, with 8 bases between the two germline ends. The CDR3 totals 12 residues. The specimen was peripheral blood. The V and J genes are TRBV7-9 and TRBJ2-2; weak D call: TRBD2 (5 bases). The TCR comes from a middle-aged man with acute or convalescent COVID-19. DNA of the CDR3: TGTGCCAGCGTCGAGGGCACCGGGGAGCTGTTTTTT. Its translation is CASVEGTGELFF.